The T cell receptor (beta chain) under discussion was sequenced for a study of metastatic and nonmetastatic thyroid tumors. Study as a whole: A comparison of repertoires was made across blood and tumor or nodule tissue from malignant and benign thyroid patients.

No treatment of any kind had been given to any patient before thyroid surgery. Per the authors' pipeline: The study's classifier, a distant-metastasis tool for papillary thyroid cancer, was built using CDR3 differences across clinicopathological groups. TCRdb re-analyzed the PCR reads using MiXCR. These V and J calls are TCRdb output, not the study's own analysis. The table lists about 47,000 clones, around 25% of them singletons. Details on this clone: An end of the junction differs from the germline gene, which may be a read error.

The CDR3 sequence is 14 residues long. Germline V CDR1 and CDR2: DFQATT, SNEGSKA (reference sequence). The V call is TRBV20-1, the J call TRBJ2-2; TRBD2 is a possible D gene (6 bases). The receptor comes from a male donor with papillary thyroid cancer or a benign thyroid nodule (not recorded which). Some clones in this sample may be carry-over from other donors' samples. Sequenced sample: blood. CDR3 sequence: CSARGGFYTGELFF. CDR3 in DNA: TGCAGTGCTAGGGGGGGTTTTTACACCGGGGAGTTGTTTTTT.